This TCR beta chain is from a study of blood T cell repertoires in COVID-19. Across the study: COVID-19 samples collected from the United States, Italy and Spain covered acute and convalescent phases.

The CDR3 sequence is 11 residues long. Germline V CDR1 and CDR2: SGHNT, YYREEE (reference sequence). Trimming took off 1 base at V and 5 bases at J, with 3 bases between the two ends. Original handling: Amplification from reference gene primers served as the basis for estimated nucleated cell counts. This table comes from immunoSEQ multiplex PCR, and its TCRdb copy is limited to in-frame clones, with some not included. That table supplies the V and J calls and clone size; D and trimming were determined from the DNA. The sample carries 250,000 to 300,000 clones, over 80% recorded once. The sequencing input was peripheral blood. This receptor was obtained from a woman between 40 and 50 years old with acute or convalescent COVID-19. This sequence joins TRBV5-4 and TRBJ2-5; no reliable D call. The CDR3 DNA sequence: TGTGCCAGCAGCTTGCAGGAGACCCAGTACTTC. Translated: CASSLQETQYF.